This entry concerns a single TCR beta chain. The protocol was immunoSEQ multiplex PCR, while the TCRdb copy is restricted to in-frame clones and leaves out a portion. This sample has about 130,000 clones, with 80% to 95% found just once. These data are taken from a study of control samples from healthy donors and cancer patients. The CDR3 is made up of 15 amino acids. With 2 bases removed from V and 2 bases from J, the gap between germline ends came to 13 bases. Germline V gene sequence: CDR1 GTSNPN, CDR2 SVGIG (reference sequence). The chain combines TRBV30 with TRBJ2-1, with D unresolved. The sequenced sample consisted of blood. The receptor comes from a woman aged 45-59 years in good health. The CDR3 nucleotides are TGTGCCTGGAGTCGACACGTAGAAACCTACAATGAGCAGTTCTTC. It encodes CAWSRHVETYNEQFF.